One T cell receptor beta chain is described in this entry. No antigen is known for it. V shed 5 bases and J shed 2 bases, with 11 bases lying between them. The length of the CDR3 is 14 residues. CDR1 SGHTA and CDR2 FQGNSA come from the germline V gene. The sample originates from a study of monozygotic twins with cystic fibrosis. Study-level information: With about 15 PCR cycles, barcoded libraries came from 2.5 to 3.5 micrograms of fragmented DNA.

Assay: immunoSEQ multiplex PCR; the TCRdb copy retains only in-frame clones and omits some. This table holds approximately 10,000 clones, approximately 85% found once. Study findings and constraints: V usage most resembled the co-twin in 13 of 16 pairs. Nucleotide-identical clonotype sharing was significantly higher within monozygotic CF twin pairs than between unrelated CF individuals. The repertoire was suggested to be naive-dominated, clonality median approximately 0.0093.

This chain uses TRBV7-2 with TRBJ2-3; D call uncertain. The TCR was taken from a man aged 18 to 29 with cystic fibrosis. Input material: blood. The CDR3 loop reads CASSTGPNTDTQYF. The CDR3 coding sequence is TGTGCCAGCAGCACCGGGCCAAACACAGATACGCAGTATTTT.